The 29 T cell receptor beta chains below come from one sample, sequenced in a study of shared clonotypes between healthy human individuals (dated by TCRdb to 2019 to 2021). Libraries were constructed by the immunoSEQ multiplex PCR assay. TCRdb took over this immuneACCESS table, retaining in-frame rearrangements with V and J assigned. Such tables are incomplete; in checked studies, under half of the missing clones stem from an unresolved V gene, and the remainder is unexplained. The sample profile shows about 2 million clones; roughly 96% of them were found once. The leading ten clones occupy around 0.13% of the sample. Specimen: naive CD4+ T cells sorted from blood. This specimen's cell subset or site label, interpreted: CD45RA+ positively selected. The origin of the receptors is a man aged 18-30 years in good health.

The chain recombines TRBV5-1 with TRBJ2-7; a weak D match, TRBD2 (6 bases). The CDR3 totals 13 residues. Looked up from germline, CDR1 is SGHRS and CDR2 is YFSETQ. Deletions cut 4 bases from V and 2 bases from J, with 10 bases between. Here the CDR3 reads CASSPSATYEQYF. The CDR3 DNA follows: TGCGCCAGCAGCCCTAGCGCTACCTACGAGCAGTACTTC.

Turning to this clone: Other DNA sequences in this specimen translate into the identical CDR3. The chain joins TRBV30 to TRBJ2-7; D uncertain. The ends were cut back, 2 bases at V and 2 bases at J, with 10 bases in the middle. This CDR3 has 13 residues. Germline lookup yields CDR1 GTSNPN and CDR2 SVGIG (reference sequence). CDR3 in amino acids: CAWSRGSPYEQYF. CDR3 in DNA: TGTGCCTGGAGTCGTGGTAGTCCCTACGAGCAGTACTTC.

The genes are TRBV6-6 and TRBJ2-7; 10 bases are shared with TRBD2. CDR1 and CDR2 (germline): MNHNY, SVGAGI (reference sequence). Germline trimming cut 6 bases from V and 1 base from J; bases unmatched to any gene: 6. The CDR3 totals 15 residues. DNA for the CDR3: TGTGCCAGCAGCCCCGGACTAGCGGCTTCCTACGAGCAGTACTTC. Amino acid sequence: CASSPGLAASYEQYF.

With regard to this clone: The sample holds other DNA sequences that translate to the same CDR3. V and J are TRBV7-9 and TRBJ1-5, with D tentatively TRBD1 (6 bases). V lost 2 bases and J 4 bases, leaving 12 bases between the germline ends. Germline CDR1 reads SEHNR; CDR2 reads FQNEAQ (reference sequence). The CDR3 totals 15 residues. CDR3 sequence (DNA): TGTGCCAGCAGCTTAACCGAGGGGGGTAATCAGCCCCAGCATTTT. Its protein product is CASSLTEGGNQPQHF.

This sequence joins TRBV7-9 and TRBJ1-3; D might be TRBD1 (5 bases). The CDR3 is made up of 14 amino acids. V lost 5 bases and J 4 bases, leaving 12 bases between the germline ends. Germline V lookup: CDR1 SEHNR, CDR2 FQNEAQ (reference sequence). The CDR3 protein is CASSLTGGGNTIYF. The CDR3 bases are TGTGCCAGCAGCCTTACAGGTGGAGGAAACACCATATATTTT. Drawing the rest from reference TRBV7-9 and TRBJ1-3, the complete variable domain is DTGVSQNPRHKITKRGQNVTFRCDPISEHNRLYWYRQTLGQGPEFLTYFQNEAQLEKSRLLSDRFSAERPKGSFSTLEIQRTEQGDSAMYLCASSLTGGGNTIYFGEGSWLTVV.

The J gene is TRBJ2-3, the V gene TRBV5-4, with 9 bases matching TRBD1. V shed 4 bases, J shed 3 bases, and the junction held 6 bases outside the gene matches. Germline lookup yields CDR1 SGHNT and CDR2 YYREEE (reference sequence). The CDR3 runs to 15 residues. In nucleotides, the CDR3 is TGTGCCAGCAGCCAGGACAGGGGTCGGACAGATACGCAGTATTTT. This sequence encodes CASSQDRGRTDTQYF.

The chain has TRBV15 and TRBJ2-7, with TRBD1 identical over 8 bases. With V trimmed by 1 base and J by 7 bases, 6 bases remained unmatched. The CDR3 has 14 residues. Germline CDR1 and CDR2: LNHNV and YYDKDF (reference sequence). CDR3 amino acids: CATSRGTGLREQYF. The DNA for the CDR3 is TGTGCCACCAGCAGAGGGACAGGGCTGCGGGAGCAGTACTTC.

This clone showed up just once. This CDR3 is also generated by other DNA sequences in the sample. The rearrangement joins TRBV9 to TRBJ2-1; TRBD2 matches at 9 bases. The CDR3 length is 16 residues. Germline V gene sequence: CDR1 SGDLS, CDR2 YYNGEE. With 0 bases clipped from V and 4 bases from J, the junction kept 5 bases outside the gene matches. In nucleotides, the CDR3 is TGTGCCAGCAGCGTAGTCCCTAGCGGGACGTACAATGAGCAGTTCTTC. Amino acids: CASSVVPSGTYNEQFF.

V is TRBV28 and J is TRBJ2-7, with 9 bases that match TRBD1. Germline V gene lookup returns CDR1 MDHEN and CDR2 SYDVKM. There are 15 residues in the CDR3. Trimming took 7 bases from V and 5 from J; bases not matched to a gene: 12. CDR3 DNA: TGTGCCAGCACCGAACCCGGGACAGGGCGGCACGAGCAGTACTTC. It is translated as CASTEPGTGRHEQYF.

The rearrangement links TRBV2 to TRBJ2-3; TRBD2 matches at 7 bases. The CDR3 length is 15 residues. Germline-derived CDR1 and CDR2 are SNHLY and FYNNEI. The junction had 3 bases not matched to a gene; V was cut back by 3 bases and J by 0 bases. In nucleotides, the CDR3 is TGTGCCAGCAGTGATTGGGAGGGAAGCACAGATACGCAGTATTTT. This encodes CASSDWEGSTDTQYF.

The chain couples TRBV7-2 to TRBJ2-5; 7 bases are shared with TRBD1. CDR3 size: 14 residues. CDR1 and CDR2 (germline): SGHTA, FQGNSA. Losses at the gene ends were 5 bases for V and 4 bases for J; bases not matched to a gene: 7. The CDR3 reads CASSPGQPLETQYF. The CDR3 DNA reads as TGTGCCAGCAGCCCGGGACAGCCTTTAGAGACCCAGTACTTC.

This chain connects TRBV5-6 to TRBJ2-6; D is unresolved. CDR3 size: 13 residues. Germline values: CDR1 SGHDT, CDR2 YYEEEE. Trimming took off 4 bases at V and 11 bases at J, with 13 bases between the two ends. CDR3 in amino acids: CASSIGRQDVLTF. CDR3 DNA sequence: TGTGCCAGCAGCATAGGACGGCAAGACGTCCTGACTTTC.

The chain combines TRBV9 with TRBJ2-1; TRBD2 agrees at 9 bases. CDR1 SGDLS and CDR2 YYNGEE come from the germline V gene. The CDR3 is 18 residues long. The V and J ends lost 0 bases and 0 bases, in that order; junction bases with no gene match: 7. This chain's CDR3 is CASSVVGSGGRSYNEQFF. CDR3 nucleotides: TGTGCCAGCAGCGTAGTAGGTAGCGGGGGTCGCTCCTACAATGAGCAGTTCTTC.

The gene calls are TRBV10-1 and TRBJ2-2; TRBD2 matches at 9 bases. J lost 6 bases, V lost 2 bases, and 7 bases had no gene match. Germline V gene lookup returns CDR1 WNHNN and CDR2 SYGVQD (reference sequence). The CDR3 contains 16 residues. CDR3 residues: CASSENRAGGAGELFF. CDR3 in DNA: TGCGCCAGCAGTGAGAATCGAGCGGGAGGTGCCGGGGAGCTGTTTTTT.

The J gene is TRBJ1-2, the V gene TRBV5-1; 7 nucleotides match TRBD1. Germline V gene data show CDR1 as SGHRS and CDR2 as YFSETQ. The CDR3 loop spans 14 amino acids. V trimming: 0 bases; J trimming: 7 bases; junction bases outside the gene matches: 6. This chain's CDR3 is CASSLEEGAGGYTF. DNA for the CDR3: TGCGCCAGCAGCTTGGAGGAGGGGGCCGGTGGCTACACCTTC.

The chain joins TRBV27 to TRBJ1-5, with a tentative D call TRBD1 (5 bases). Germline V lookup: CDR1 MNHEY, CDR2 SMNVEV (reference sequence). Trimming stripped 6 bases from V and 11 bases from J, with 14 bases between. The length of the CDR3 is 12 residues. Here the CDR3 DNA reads TGTGCCAGCAGACCTACCGGGGGGACCCAGCATTTT. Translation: CASRPTGGTQHF.

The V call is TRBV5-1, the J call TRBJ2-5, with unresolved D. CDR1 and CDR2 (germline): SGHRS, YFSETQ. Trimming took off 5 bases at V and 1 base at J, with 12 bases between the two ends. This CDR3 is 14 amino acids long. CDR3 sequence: CASRSISIQETQYF. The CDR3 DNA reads TGCGCCAGCAGAAGTATCAGTATCCAAGAGACCCAGTACTTC.

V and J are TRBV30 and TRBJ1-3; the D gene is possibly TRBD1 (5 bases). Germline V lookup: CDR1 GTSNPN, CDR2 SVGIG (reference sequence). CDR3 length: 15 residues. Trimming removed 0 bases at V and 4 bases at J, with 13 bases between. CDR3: CAWSVAGNYGNTIYF. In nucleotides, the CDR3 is TGTGCCTGGAGTGTAGCAGGGAATTACGGAAACACCATATATTTT.

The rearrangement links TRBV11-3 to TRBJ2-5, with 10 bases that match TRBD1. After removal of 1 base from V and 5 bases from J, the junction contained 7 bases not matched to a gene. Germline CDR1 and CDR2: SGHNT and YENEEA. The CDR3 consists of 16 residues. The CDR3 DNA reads TGTGCCAGCAGCTTAGTCTCGACAGGGGGCAGGGAGACCCAGTACTTC. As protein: CASSLVSTGGRETQYF.

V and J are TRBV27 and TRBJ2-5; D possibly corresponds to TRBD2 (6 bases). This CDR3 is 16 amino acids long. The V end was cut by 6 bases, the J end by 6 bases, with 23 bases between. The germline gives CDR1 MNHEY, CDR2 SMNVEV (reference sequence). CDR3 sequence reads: CASRRIEGGLSKTQYF. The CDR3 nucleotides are TGTGCCAGCAGACGAATAGAGGGAGGACTTTCTAAGACCCAGTACTTC.

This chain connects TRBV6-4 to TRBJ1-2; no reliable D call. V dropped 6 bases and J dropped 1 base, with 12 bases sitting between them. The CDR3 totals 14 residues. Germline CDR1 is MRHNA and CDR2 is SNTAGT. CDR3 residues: CASRENTLNYGYTF. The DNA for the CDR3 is TGTGCCAGCAGGGAAAACACACTTAACTATGGCTACACCTTC.

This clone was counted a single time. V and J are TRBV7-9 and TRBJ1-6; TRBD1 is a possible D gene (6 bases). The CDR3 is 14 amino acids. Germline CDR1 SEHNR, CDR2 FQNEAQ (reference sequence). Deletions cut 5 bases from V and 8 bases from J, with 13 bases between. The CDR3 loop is CASSVGGGDSPLHF. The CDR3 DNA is TGTGCCAGCAGCGTAGGGGGTGGGGATTCACCCCTCCACTTT. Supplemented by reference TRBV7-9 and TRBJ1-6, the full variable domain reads DTGVSQNPRHKITKRGQNVTFRCDPISEHNRLYWYRQTLGQGPEFLTYFQNEAQLEKSRLLSDRFSAERPKGSFSTLEIQRTEQGDSAMYLCASSVGGGDSPLHFGNGTRLTVT.

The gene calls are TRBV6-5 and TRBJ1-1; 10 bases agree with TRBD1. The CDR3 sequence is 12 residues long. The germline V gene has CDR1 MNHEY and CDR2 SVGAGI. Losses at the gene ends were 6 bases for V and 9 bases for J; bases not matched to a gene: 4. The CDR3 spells CASRETGGKAFF. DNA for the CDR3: TGTGCCAGCAGAGAGACAGGGGGCAAAGCTTTCTTT.

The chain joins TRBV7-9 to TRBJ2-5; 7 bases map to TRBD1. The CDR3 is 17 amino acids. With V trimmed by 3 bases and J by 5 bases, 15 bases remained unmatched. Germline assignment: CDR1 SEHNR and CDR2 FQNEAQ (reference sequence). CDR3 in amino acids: CASSFTLGTERGETQYF. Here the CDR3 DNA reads TGTGCCAGCAGCTTTACCCTCGGGACAGAACGCGGGGAGACCCAGTACTTC.

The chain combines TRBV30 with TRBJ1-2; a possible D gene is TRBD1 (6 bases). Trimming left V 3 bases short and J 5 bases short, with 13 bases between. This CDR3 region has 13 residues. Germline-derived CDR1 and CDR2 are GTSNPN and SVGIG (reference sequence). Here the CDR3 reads CAWSSDRQYGYTF. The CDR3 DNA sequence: TGTGCCTGGAGCTCGGACAGACAATATGGCTACACCTTC.

The CDR3 nucleotides read TGTGCCAGCAGCTTGGTTGGACAGGGCTTTAGCACAGATACGCAGTATTTT. Translation: CASSLVGQGFSTDTQYF. The rearrangement joins TRBV5-6 to TRBJ2-3; 8 bases are a match to TRBD1. The CDR3 runs 17 residues. Germline loops: CDR1 SGHDT, CDR2 YYEEEE. The V gene end was trimmed by 0 bases and the J gene end by 0 bases; junction bases not matched to a gene: 6. Using reference TRBV5-6 and TRBJ2-3 for the parts outside the CDR3, the full variable domain is DAGVTQSPTHLIKTRGQQVTLRCSPKSGHDTVSWYQQALGQGPQFIFQYYEEEERQRGNFPDRFSGHQFPNYSSELNVNALLLGDSALYLCASSLVGQGFSTDTQYFGPGTRLTVL.

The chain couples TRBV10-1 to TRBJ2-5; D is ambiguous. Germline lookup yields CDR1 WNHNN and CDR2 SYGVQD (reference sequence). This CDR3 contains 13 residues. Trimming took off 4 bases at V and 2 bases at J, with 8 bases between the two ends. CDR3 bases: TGCGCCAGCAGTGCGGGCAGACAAGAGACCCAGTACTTC. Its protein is CASSAGRQETQYF.

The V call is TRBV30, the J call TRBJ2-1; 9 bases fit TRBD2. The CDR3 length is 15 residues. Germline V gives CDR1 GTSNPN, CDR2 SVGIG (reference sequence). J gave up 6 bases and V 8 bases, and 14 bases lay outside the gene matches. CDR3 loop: CAAKKGLAGSNEQFF. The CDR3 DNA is TGTGCCGCAAAAAAGGGGCTAGCGGGATCCAATGAGCAGTTCTTC.

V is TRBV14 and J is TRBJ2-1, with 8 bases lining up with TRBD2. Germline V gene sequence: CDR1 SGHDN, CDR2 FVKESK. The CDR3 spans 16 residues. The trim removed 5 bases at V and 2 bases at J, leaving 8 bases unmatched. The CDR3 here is CASSVREAGAYNEQFF. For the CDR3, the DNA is TGTGCCAGCAGCGTCCGGGAAGCGGGGGCCTACAATGAGCAGTTCTTC.